This TCR beta chain emerged from a study of vaccination effects on CD4 cells after COVID-19. Study in general: Post-vaccine sampling occurred a median 72 days after the second dose.

V lost 3 bases to trimming and J lost 7 bases; unmatched junction nucleotides: 3. Per germline, CDR1 SGHNT and CDR2 YYREEE (reference sequence). The CDR3 totals 14 residues. After roughly 9 days in culture, the CD4+ T cells were isolated. Each participant was given two doses of one vaccine (BNT162b2 or mRNA-1273). The vaccine recipients had no prior SARS-CoV-2 infection, with negative nucleocapsid antibodies. Cells had half their medium changed to IL-2 medium on days 3 and 7. As concerns this clone: Its target is unknown.

Assay used: immunoSEQ multiplex PCR; TCRdb lists only in-frame clones, some missing. Of about 47,000 clones listed, about 70% were seen once; the top ten hold about 6.7%. Study results and caveats: Early timepoints after infection were absent, and convalescent patients were few in the study.

The clonotype was recovered from a human donor who received a COVID-19 vaccine. Source: CD4+ T cells from PBMCs cultured without peptide, taken after COVID-19 vaccination. The chain has TRBV5-4 and TRBJ1-4, with 10 bases matching TRBD1. The CDR3 here is CASSYRDRGEKLFF. In DNA form, the CDR3 reads TGTGCCAGCAGCTATAGGGACAGGGGTGAAAAACTGTTTTTT. Looking up the rest from reference TRBV5-4 and TRBJ1-4 gives the full variable domain: ETGVTQSPTHLIKTRGQQVTLRCSSQSGHNTVSWYQQALGQGPQFIFQYYREEENGRGNFPPRFSGLQFPNYSSELNVNALELDDSALYLCASSYRDRGEKLFFGSGTQLSVL.